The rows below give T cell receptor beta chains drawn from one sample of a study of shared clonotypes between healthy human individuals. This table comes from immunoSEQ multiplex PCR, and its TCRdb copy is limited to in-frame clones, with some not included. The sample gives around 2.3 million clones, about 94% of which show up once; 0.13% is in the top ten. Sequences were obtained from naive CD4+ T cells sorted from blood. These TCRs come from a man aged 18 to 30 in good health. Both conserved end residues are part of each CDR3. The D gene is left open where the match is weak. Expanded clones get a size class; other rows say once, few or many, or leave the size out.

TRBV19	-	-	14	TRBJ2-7	TGTGCCAGTAGTATCTCCAGGGGCACCTACGAGCAGTACTTC	CASSISRGTYEQYF
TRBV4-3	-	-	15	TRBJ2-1	TGCGCCAGCAGCCAAGACACAAGCTCCTACAATGAGCAGTTCTTC	CASSQDTSSYNEQFF
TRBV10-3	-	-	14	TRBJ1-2	TGTGCCACCAACGGCCCAGGGACCATCTATGGCTACACCTTC	CATNGPGTIYGYTF
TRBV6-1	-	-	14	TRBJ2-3	TGTGCCAGCAATACGGGATTTAGCACAGATACGCAGTATTTT	CASNTGFSTDTQYF
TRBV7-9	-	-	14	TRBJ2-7	TGTGCCAGCAGCCGCCTCCGCGGGCAATACGAGCAGTACTTC	CASSRLRGQYEQYF
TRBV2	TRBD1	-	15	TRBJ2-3	TGTGCCAGCAGTGAAAGGGGGCCAGGGACAGATACGCAGTATTTT	CASSERGPGTDTQYF
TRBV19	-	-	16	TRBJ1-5	TGTGCCAGTAGTATTCTGTCTTCGGGAGTTCATCAGCCCCAGCATTTT	CASSILSSGVHQPQHF
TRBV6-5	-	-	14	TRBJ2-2	TGTGCCAGCAGTTACTCACTGCAGGCCGGGGAGCTGTTTTTT	CASSYSLQAGELFF
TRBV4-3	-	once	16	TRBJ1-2	TGCGCCAGCAGCCAAGGTTTACAGGCTTCTAACTATGGCTACACCTTC	CASSQGLQASNYGYTF
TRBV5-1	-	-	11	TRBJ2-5	TGCGCCAGCTCGGACCGAGAGACCCAGTACTTC	CASSDRETQYF
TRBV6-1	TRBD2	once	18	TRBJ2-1	TGTGCCAGCAGTGAACCCCCCCTAGCGGGAGGGCCGCGCAATGAGCAGTTCTTC	CASSEPPLAGGPRNEQFF
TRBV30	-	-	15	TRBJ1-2	TGTGCCTGGAGTGTAGGTTGGACAGCCAACTATGGCTACACCTTC	CAWSVGWTANYGYTF
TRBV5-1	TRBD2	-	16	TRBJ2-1	TGCGCCAGCAGCTTGGTACCGGCGGGAGGGGGGAATGAGCAGTTCTTC	CASSLVPAGGGNEQFF
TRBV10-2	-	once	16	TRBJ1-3	TGCGCCAGCACCGAAGAATGGACACCTATCGGAAACACCATATATTTT	CASTEEWTPIGNTIYF
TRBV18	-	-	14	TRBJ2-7	TGTGCCAGCTCACCGACTTCCAGTACTCACGAGCAGTACTTC	CASSPTSSTHEQYF
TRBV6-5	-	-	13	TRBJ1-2	TGTGCCAGTCAGCGGGGAGCTAACTATGGCTACACCTTC	CASQRGANYGYTF
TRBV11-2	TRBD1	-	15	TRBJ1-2	TGTGCCAGCAGCTCCTACAGGGGCAAAGACTATGGCTACACCTTC	CASSSYRGKDYGYTF
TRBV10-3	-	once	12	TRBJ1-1	TGTGCCATACAGGGTGGGAACACTGAAGCTTTCTTT	CAIQGGNTEAFF
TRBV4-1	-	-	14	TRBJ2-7	TGCGCCAGCAGCCTCCCCGGGGGTTCTCACGAGCAGTACTTC	CASSLPGGSHEQYF
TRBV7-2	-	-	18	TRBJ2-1	TGTGCCAGCAGCCCGCGAATGGCTACCCAAAGCTCCTACAATGAGCAGTTCTTC	CASSPRMATQSSYNEQFF
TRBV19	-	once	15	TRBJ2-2	TGTGCCAGTAGCATTCCTTCGAGGGTCGCCGGGGAGCTGTTTTTT	CASSIPSRVAGELFF
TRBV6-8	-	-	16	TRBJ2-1	TGTGCCAGCAGTCCCCGGGACGACTTTTCCTACAATGAGCAGTTCTTC	CASSPRDDFSYNEQFF
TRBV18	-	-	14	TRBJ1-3	TGTGCCAGCTCACCCTGGGAGGGGCAAAACACCATATATTTT	CASSPWEGQNTIYF
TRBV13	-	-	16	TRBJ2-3	TGTGCCAGCAGCCTTCCTCCTAGCAGTCGCACAGATACGCAGTATTTT	CASSLPPSSRTDTQYF
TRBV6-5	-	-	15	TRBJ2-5	TGTGCCAGCAGTTACTCGGGCTACCTAAAAGAGACCCAGTACTTC	CASSYSGYLKETQYF
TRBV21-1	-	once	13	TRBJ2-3	TGTGCCAGCAGCAAACAGGGACCCGATACGCAGTATTTT	CASSKQGPDTQYF
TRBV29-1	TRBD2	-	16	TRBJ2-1	TGCAGCGTTGAAGGGTGGGAGGGCCAATCCTACAATGAGCAGTTCTTC	CSVEGWEGQSYNEQFF
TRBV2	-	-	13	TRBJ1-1	TGTGCCAGCAGTGAAGCTCCGAACACTGAAGCTTTCTTT	CASSEAPNTEAFF
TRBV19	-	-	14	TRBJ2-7	TGTGCCAGTAGTATTGGAGTGAGTACGGGCGAGCAGTACTTC	CASSIGVSTGEQYF
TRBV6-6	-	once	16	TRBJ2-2	TGTGCCAGCAGTTACTTCCAGACCCGTACGGGCGGGGAGCTGTTTTTT	CASSYFQTRTGGELFF
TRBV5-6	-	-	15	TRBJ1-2	TGTGCCAGCCTGGACAGCCTGAAAATTTTCTATGGCTACACCTTC	CASLDSLKIFYGYTF
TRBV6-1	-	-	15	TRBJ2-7	TGTGCCAGCAGTGATGGGGCAGGCGGAGGTTACGAGCAGTACTTC	CASSDGAGGGYEQYF
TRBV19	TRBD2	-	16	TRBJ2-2	TGTGCCAGTAGTCGCCAAGGGAGGGGAAACACCGGGGAGCTGTTTTTT	CASSRQGRGNTGELFF
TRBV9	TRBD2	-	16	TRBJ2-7	TGTGCCAGCAGCCCGACGGCTAGCGGGAGCGTTGGCGAGCAGTACTTC	CASSPTASGSVGEQYF
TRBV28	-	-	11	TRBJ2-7	TGTGCCACGGGCAGGGGCTACGAGCAGTACTTC	CATGRGYEQYF
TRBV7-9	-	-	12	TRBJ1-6	TGTGCCAGCAGCTTAGCGCTTTCACCCCTCCACTTT	CASSLALSPLHF
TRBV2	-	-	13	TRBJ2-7	TGTGCCAGCAGTGCTGGGCAGAACTACGAGCAGTACTTC	CASSAGQNYEQYF
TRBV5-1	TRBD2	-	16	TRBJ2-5	TGCGCCAGCAGCCATTGGGGCAGCGGGGCTCAAGAGACCCAGTACTTC	CASSHWGSGAQETQYF
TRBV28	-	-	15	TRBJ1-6	TGTGCCAGCAGTCCCCCCGACAGGTTAGATTCACCCCTCCACTTT	CASSPPDRLDSPLHF
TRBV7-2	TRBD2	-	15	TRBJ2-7	TGTGCCAGCAGCTTAGGAGGACTAGGCTCCTACGAGCAGTACTTC	CASSLGGLGSYEQYF
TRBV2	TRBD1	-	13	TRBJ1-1	TGTGCCAGTACGGGACAGGGGATCACTGAAGCTTTCTTT	CASTGQGITEAFF
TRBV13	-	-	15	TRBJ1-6	TGTGCCAGCAGCTTACAACGGGGCTATAATTCACCCCTCCACTTT	CASSLQRGYNSPLHF
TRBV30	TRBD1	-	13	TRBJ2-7	TGTGCCCAGGGGGACAGGGGGAGGTACGAGCAGTACTTC	CAQGDRGRYEQYF
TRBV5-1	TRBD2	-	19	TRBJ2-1	TGCGCCAGCAGCTTGGCTCCCGGGACTAGCAAACCCCAATACAATGAGCAGTTCTTC	CASSLAPGTSKPQYNEQFF
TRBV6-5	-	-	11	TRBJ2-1	TGTGCCAGCACGGGGAACAATGAGCAGTTCTTC	CASTGNNEQFF
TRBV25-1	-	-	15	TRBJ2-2	TGTGCCAGCAGTAGAACAGGGTCGAACACCGGGGAGCTGTTTTTT	CASSRTGSNTGELFF
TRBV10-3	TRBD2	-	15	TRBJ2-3	TGTGCCATCAGTGAGTCAACTAGCGGGGGTGGTACGCAGTATTTT	CAISESTSGGGTQYF
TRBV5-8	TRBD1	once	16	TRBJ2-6	TGTGCCAGCAGCTTCGACAGGGGTTCTGGGGCCAACGTCCTGACTTTC	CASSFDRGSGANVLTF
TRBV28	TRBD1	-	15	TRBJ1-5	TGTGCCAGCAGTTCGGCAGGGGGAGCCAATCAGCCCCAGCATTTT	CASSSAGGANQPQHF
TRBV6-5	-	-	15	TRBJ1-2	TGTGCCAGCAGTTACTCGGTGACGGGGAACTATGGCTACACCTTC	CASSYSVTGNYGYTF
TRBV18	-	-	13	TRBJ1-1	TGTGCCAGCTCACTCTGGGAGAACACTGAAGCTTTCTTT	CASSLWENTEAFF
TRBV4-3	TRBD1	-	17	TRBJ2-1	TGCGCCAGCAGCCAAGATACATCAGGACAGGGGATCAATGAGCAGTTCTTC	CASSQDTSGQGINEQFF
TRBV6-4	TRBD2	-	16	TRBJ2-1	TGTGCCAGCGCTGATCAACCGGGACTAGATTACAATGAGCAGTTCTTC	CASADQPGLDYNEQFF
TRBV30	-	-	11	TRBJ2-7	TGTGCCTGGAGTGGACCATACGAGCAGTACTTC	CAWSGPYEQYF
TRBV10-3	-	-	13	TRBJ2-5	TGTGCCATCAGTGAGTCCCCTACGGAGACCCAGTACTTC	CAISESPTETQYF
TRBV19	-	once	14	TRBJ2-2	TGTGCCACCAGGATGGACAGAAACACCGGGGAGCTGTTTTTT	CATRMDRNTGELFF
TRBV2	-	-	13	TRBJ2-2	TGTGCCAGCAGATATGCTAACACCGGGGAGCTGTTTTTT	CASRYANTGELFF
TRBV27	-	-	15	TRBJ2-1	TGTGCCAGCAGTTTTCGGGGATCCTCCTACAATGAGCAGTTCTTC	CASSFRGSSYNEQFF
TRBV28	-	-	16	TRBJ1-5	TGTGCCAGCAGTTTGCCGGCCGTCCCGAGCAATCAGCCCCAGCATTTT	CASSLPAVPSNQPQHF
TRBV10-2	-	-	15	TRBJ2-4	TGCACCAGCAGTGATCGACGGAGAGGCCAGGACATTCAGTACTTC	CTSSDRRRGQDIQYF